Each of the 28 T cell receptor beta chains below was sequenced from the same sample in a study of Ad26.COV2.S vaccination and SARS-CoV-2 variants. Treatment here: 19 received Ad26.COV2.S at low or high dose, single or two shots; roughly five received placebo; per-sample allocation not given. Collection of the samples took place on day 63 after the first injection of vaccine or placebo. The protocol was immunoSEQ multiplex PCR, while the TCRdb copy is restricted to in-frame clones and leaves out a portion. The sample has around 370,000 clones, around 83% seen once; the top ten hold around 3%. The specimen was peripheral blood, collected in a trial of Ad26.COV2.S vaccine versus placebo. These receptors came from a person aged 18-60 years who received the Ad26.COV2.S COVID-19 vaccine or a placebo.

This chain uses TRBV6-6 with TRBJ1-5; D might be TRBD1 (6 bases). V was cut by 5 bases and J by 4 bases, with 12 bases left in between. The CDR3 length is 14 residues. The V gene's germline CDR1 is MNHNY and CDR2 SVGAGI (reference sequence). The CDR3 DNA follows: TGTGCCAGCAGTAACCGGGACATTAATCAGCCCCAGCATTTT. It is translated as CASSNRDINQPQHF.

The rearrangement links TRBV19 to TRBJ1-1, with D possibly TRBD1 on 6 matching bases. The V and J ends lost 2 bases and 3 bases respectively, with 10 bases between them. Germline lookup yields CDR1 LNHDA and CDR2 SQIVND (reference sequence). CDR3 length: 14 residues. In nucleotides, the CDR3 is TGTGCCAGTAGTATATGGGGGGGCCACACTGAAGCTTTCTTT. It is translated as CASSIWGGHTEAFF.

A few counts support this clone. The chain is built from TRBV7-2 and TRBJ2-7; perhaps D is TRBD1 or TRBD2 (5 bases each). The germline CDR1 and CDR2 sequences are SGHTA and FQGNSA. V lost 4 bases and J 0 bases, leaving 13 bases between the germline ends. The CDR3 is made up of 15 amino acids. CDR3 coding DNA: TGTGCCAGCAGCTCATACGGGACGGCCTCCTACGAGCAGTACTTC. As protein: CASSSYGTASYEQYF. The variable domain in full, with the rest retrieved from reference TRBV7-2 and TRBJ2-7, is GAGVSQSPSNKVTEKGKDVELRCDPISGHTALYWYRQSLGQGLEFLIYFQGNSAPDKSGLPSDRFSAERTGGSVSTLTIQRTQQEDSAVYLCASSSYGTASYEQYFGPGTRLTVT.

The table lists this clone with a few counts. V and J are TRBV6-2 or TRBV6-3 and TRBJ2-6; 7 bases are a match to TRBD2. There are 16 residues in the CDR3. The V gene end was trimmed by 0 bases and the J gene end by 2 bases; junction bases not matched to a gene: 1. The germline CDR1 and CDR2 sequences are MNHEY and SVGEGT. CDR3 in DNA: TGTGCCAGCAGTTACTCGGGGAGGGCTGGGGCCAACGTCCTGACTTTC. It encodes CASSYSGRAGANVLTF.

The chain combines TRBV7-2 with TRBJ2-1, with D maybe TRBD1 (5 bases). Germline CDR1 reads SGHTA; CDR2 reads FQGNSA. With 0 bases removed from V and 2 bases from J, the gap between germline ends came to 8 bases. There are 15 residues in the CDR3. This CDR3 reads CASSLALGAYNEQFF. The CDR3 DNA reads TGTGCCAGCAGCTTAGCCTTAGGGGCCTACAATGAGCAGTTCTTC.

Concerning this clone: Other nucleotide sequences in the sample specify the same CDR3. The rearrangement links TRBV5-1 to TRBJ2-2; D is uncertain. The CDR3 length is 12 residues. The germline V gene encodes CDR1 SGHRS and CDR2 YFSETQ. V shed 4 bases and J shed 3 bases, with 4 bases lying between them. This CDR3 is CASSRDTGELFF. The DNA of the CDR3 is TGCGCCAGCAGCCGAGACACCGGGGAGCTGTTTTTT.

The V and J genes are TRBV5-6 and TRBJ2-2; D ambiguous. Deletions cut 0 bases from V and 4 bases from J, with 10 bases between. The CDR3 has 15 amino acids. Per the germline V gene, CDR1 is SGHDT and CDR2 is YYEEEE. DNA for the CDR3: TGTGCCAGCAGCTTGGCCAGGATCGCCACCGGGGAGCTGTTTTTT. Amino acid sequence: CASSLARIATGELFF.

The chain couples TRBV3-1 (or the pseudogene TRBV3-2) to TRBJ2-4, with 11 bases fitting TRBD2. The V gene end was trimmed by 3 bases and the J gene end by 0 bases; junction bases not matched to a gene: 7. This CDR3 is 18 amino acids long. Germline CDR1 is LGHDT and CDR2 is YNNKEL (reference sequence). This CDR3 is CASSQDPGLAVAKNIQYF. CDR3 nucleotides: TGTGCCAGCAGCCAGGACCCGGGACTAGCGGTAGCCAAAAACATTCAGTACTTC.

The gene calls are TRBV19 and TRBJ1-3; D remains ambiguous. CDR3 size: 14 residues. The germline V gene encodes CDR1 LNHDA and CDR2 SQIVND (reference sequence). Trimming left V 3 bases short and J 0 bases short, with 6 bases between. CDR3 region: CASSIWSSGNTIYF. CDR3 bases: TGTGCCAGTAGTATCTGGAGCTCTGGAAACACCATATATTTT.

The chain is built from TRBV3-1 (or the pseudogene TRBV3-2) and TRBJ2-7; D is perhaps TRBD1 or TRBD2 (5 bases each). V gave up 0 bases and J gave up 6 bases, with 12 bases separating them. Germline CDR1 and CDR2: LGHDT and YNNKEL (reference sequence). The CDR3 spans 14 residues. This CDR3 is CASSQDGALSEQYF. The CDR3 DNA reads TGTGCCAGCAGCCAAGACGGGGCGCTATCCGAGCAGTACTTC.

This clone was detected only a few times. This sequence joins TRBV19 and TRBJ1-1, with D tentatively TRBD1 (6 bases). Trimming shortened V by 3 bases and J by 12 bases, and 17 bases separated the two germline ends. The V gene's germline CDR1 is LNHDA and CDR2 SQIVND (reference sequence). This CDR3 region has 13 residues. The CDR3 sequence: CASSMQGWGPTFF. In DNA, the CDR3 is TGTGCCAGTAGTATGCAGGGATGGGGGCCGACTTTCTTT.

The chain couples TRBV28 to TRBJ1-2, with no clear D. This CDR3 comprises 15 residues. Deletions cut 2 bases from V and 4 bases from J, with 14 bases between. CDR1 is MDHEN, CDR2 SYDVKM, per germline. In DNA, the CDR3 is TGTGCCAGCAGTTTACCCCTGCAGCAGGCCTATGGCTACACCTTC. Protein product: CASSLPLQQAYGYTF.

This chain joins TRBV6-5 and TRBJ2-7, with 9 positions matching TRBD1. This CDR3 contains 14 residues. Germline CDR1 and CDR2: MNHEY and SVGAGI. The V gene end was trimmed by 5 bases and the J gene end by 0 bases; junction bases not matched to a gene: 2. CDR3 region: CASSTTGGSYEQYF. The CDR3 DNA reads as TGTGCCAGCAGTACGACAGGGGGCTCCTACGAGCAGTACTTC.

This chain links TRBV10-3 with TRBJ2-3; 9 nucleotides align to TRBD1. Germline assignment: CDR1 ENHRY and CDR2 SYGVKD. Trimming at V came to 5 bases and at J to 0 bases, leaving 18 bases not matched to a gene. This CDR3 region has 20 residues. The CDR3 loop is CAISLNSGTGIPSSTDTQYF. In DNA, the CDR3 is TGTGCCATCAGTCTCAACTCCGGGACAGGGATACCATCTAGCACAGATACGCAGTATTTT.

As DNA, the CDR3 is TGTGCCAGCAGCCAAGAGACTAGCCGGATCTCCTACGAGCAGTACTTC. It yields the protein CASSQETSRISYEQYF. The genes are TRBV14 and TRBJ2-7; TRBD2 matches 7 bases. The CDR3 loop spans 16 amino acids. V dropped 0 bases and J dropped 0; count of bases not matched to a gene: 5. Germline CDR1 is SGHDN and CDR2 is FVKESK.

The chain joins TRBV10-3 to TRBJ2-3, with a possible D match to TRBD2 (6 bases). This CDR3 comprises 15 residues. With 4 bases removed from V and 2 bases from J, the gap between germline ends came to 13 bases. Germline CDR1 reads ENHRY; CDR2 reads SYGVKD. This chain's CDR3 is CAISVSGGATDTQYF. DNA of the CDR3: TGTGCCATCAGTGTTTCGGGCGGGGCCACAGATACGCAGTATTTT.

This clone was detected only a few times. The V gene is TRBV19, the J gene TRBJ1-1; D remains ambiguous. Germline values: CDR1 LNHDA, CDR2 SQIVND (reference sequence). This CDR3 comprises 17 residues. Trimming removed 0 bases at V and 0 bases at J, with 14 bases between. The CDR3 sequence is CASSIDQHYQMNTEAFF. DNA for the CDR3: TGTGCCAGTAGTATAGACCAGCACTACCAGATGAACACTGAAGCTTTCTTT.

About this clone itself: Other DNA sequences of this sample code for an identical CDR3. The V call is TRBV18, the J call TRBJ2-7; 9 bases are a match to TRBD1. CDR1 and CDR2 from the germline V gene are KGHSH and LQKENI. This CDR3 has 14 amino acids. Trimming at V came to 3 bases and at J to 2 bases, leaving 2 bases not matched to a gene. CDR3 nucleotides: TGTGCCAGCTCACCGGGACAGGGAGCCTACGAGCAGTACTTC. This codes for CASSPGQGAYEQYF.

In DNA, the CDR3 is TGTGCCAGCTCAAAGGACGGTCTTACTAATGAAAAACTGTTTTTT. Its translation is CASSKDGLTNEKLFF. This rearrangement joins TRBV18 to TRBJ1-4; no definite D call. CDR1 KGHSH and CDR2 LQKENI come from the germline V gene. The germline V and J ends were trimmed by 5 bases and 2 bases, with 12 bases remaining between them. The CDR3 loop spans 15 amino acids.

The sample holds one count of this clone. The genes are TRBV10-3 and TRBJ1-2, with D maybe TRBD1 (5 bases). The V and J ends lost 0 bases and 7 bases respectively, with 12 bases between them. CDR1 and CDR2 from the germline V gene are ENHRY and SYGVKD. This CDR3 spans 14 amino acids. Here the CDR3 DNA reads TGTGCCATCAGTGAGTCGGCAGGGTCCCGTGGCTACACCTTC. It yields the protein CAISESAGSRGYTF.

The chain couples TRBV5-6 to TRBJ1-1; D remains ambiguous. V lost 3 bases and J 0 bases, leaving 12 bases between the germline ends. CDR1 and CDR2 from the germline V gene are SGHDT and YYEEEE. The CDR3 is 15 amino acids. CDR3 coding DNA: TGTGCCAGCAGCTACACGCAATTTATGAACACTGAAGCTTTCTTT. Its translation: CASSYTQFMNTEAFF.

This clone was seen at least ten times. The CDR3 sequence: CASSSPARSRAQNTEAFF. CDR3 bases: TGTGCCAGCAGCTCCCCCGCCCGTTCCAGGGCCCAGAACACTGAAGCTTTCTTT. The V call is TRBV27, the J call TRBJ1-1, with D possibly matching TRBD1 (5 bases). Trimming took off 6 bases at V and 1 base at J, with 24 bases between the two ends. The CDR3 consists of 18 residues. The germline gives CDR1 MNHEY, CDR2 SMNVEV (reference sequence).

This clone was seen just once. The J gene is TRBJ1-3, the V gene TRBV7-2; D possibly corresponds to TRBD1 (5 bases). CDR1 SGHTA and CDR2 FQGNSA come from the germline V gene. The CDR3 is 15 residues long. V shed 5 bases and J shed 0 bases, with 11 bases lying between them. The CDR3 DNA reads as TGTGCCAGCAGCCCAGGGCACTCCTCTGGAAACACCATATATTTT. Amino acids: CASSPGHSSGNTIYF.

The chain employs TRBV9 and TRBJ2-7; weak D call: TRBD2 (6 bases). This CDR3 has 14 amino acids. Trimming left V 4 bases short and J 5 bases short, with 16 bases between. In germline, CDR1 is SGDLS, CDR2 YYNGEE. This CDR3 is CASSRGGKGDEQYF. The CDR3 DNA follows: TGTGCCAGCAGCCGGGGCGGGAAGGGAGACGAGCAGTACTTC.

This chain connects TRBV7-2 to TRBJ1-3, with 7 bases aligning to TRBD1. Germline V lookup: CDR1 SGHTA, CDR2 FQGNSA. The CDR3 is 15 amino acids. The trim removed 4 bases at V and 3 bases at J, leaving 6 bases unmatched. The CDR3 DNA reads as TGTGCCAGCAGCTATGCGACAGGGCTTGGAAACACCATATATTTT. Residues: CASSYATGLGNTIYF.

This sequence joins TRBV21-1 and TRBJ2-1; the table's D call, TRBD1, has no DNA check behind it. TRBV21-1 is shown as a pseudogene. This CDR3 has 16 amino acids. Written as DNA, the CDR3 is TGTGCCAGCAGCGTCCAACAGGGGCCCTCCTACAATGAGCAGTTCTTC. It specifies CASSVQQGPSYNEQFF.

V gene TRBV29-1 combines with J gene TRBJ2-3; D is undetermined. Germline CDR1 SQVTM, CDR2 ANQGSEA. V lost 0 bases to trimming and J lost 3 bases, with 4 bases between them. The CDR3 has 12 residues. DNA of the CDR3: TGCAGCGTTGAAGAGAGGACAGATACGCAGTATTTT. Protein: CSVEERTDTQYF.

This chain connects TRBV9 to TRBJ2-7, with D possibly TRBD1 on 6 matching bases. Trimming took 4 bases from V and 3 from J, leaving 17 bases between them. Germline lookup yields CDR1 SGDLS and CDR2 YYNGEE. This CDR3 contains 15 residues. In DNA form, the CDR3 reads TGTGCCAGCAGCCTTCAGCAGGGGAGCATCTACGAGCAGTACTTC. Protein sequence: CASSLQQGSIYEQYF.